The source of this TCR beta chain is a study of shared T cell receptors in the human thymus. This CDR3 spans 15 amino acids. The germline gives CDR1 LNHNV, CDR2 YYDKDF (reference sequence). Deletions cut 2 bases from V and 2 bases from J, with 13 bases between. Points on this clone: Distinct nucleotide sequences in the sample also encode this CDR3.

Sequencing used immunoSEQ multiplex PCR; TCRdb keeps in-frame clones, though not all of them. The sample gives some 640,000 clones, 87% of which show up once; roughly 0.0087% is in the top ten. This sample was also put to use in a study of human thymus T cells. Per that paper: Corrective surgery for congenital heart defects was being performed on the healthy Finnish infants who served as donors. Corrective heart surgery yielded the resections from which the thymus tissue came. Across thymic and blood repertoires, the usage of V and J genes appeared to be biased. Among unrelated individuals, related research reported thymic repertoires that overlapped highly.

Material for sequencing was thymocytes. V gene TRBV15 combines with J gene TRBJ2-7, with D possibly matching TRBD2 (6 bases). This TCR was recovered from a boy under two years old with a congenital heart defect. CDR3 amino acids: CATSRPRGRTYEQYF. CDR3 sequence (DNA): TGTGCCACCAGCAGACCCCGGGGGAGAACCTACGAGCAGTACTTC.